These T cell receptor beta chains were read from a single sample in a study of blood T cell repertoires in COVID-19. TCRdb's copy holds only in-frame clones and misses some; the assay was immunoSEQ multiplex PCR. The table shows roughly 110,000 clones, with 60% to 85% occurring only once. Input material: peripheral blood. All receptors derive from a man aged 80 or over with COVID-19, enrolled during active disease. The CDR3 runs from the conserved cysteine through the conserved F or W. Each record gives: V gene, D gene, J gene, clone size, CDR3 protein, CDR3 DNA. D genes are given only for firm matches. Where a row states a size, it is once, few, many or the class of an expanded clone; other rows omit it.

TRBV9,TRBD1,TRBJ2-7,-,CASSVEGQASYEQYF,TGTGCCAGCAGCGTAGAAGGACAGGCGTCCTACGAGCAGTACTTC
TRBV7-9,TRBD1,TRBJ1-1,-,CASSLLGGTGAFF,TGTGCCAGCAGCCTCTTGGGGGGGACAGGAGCTTTCTTT
TRBV2,-,TRBJ1-1,-,CASTSRGGMNTEAFF,TGTGCCAGCACTAGCAGGGGAGGGATGAACACTGAAGCTTTCTTT
TRBV11-1,-,TRBJ2-2,-,CASTSDGRGTGELFF,TGTGCCAGCACCTCGGACGGGAGAGGCACCGGGGAGCTGTTTTTT
TRBV4-3,TRBD2,TRBJ2-1,-,CASSAGGSYNEQFF,TGCGCCAGCAGTGCGGGGGGTAGCTACAATGAGCAGTTCTTC
TRBV2,-,TRBJ2-7,-,CASSPSRQGPEQYF,TGTGCCAGCAGTCCATCTAGGCAGGGGCCCGAGCAGTACTTC
TRBV19,-,TRBJ1-3,-,CATGQSSGNTIYF,TGTGCCACGGGACAAAGCTCTGGAAACACCATATATTTT
TRBV27,TRBD2,TRBJ2-7,once,CASSFGLAGFGEQYF,TGTGCCAGCAGTTTCGGACTAGCGGGATTCGGCGAGCAGTACTTC
TRBV7-2,-,TRBJ1-2,-,CASSPGEGRGFGYTF,TGTGCCAGCAGCCCCGGGGAGGGTCGTGGTTTTGGCTACACCTTC
TRBV3-1/TRBV3-2,TRBD2,TRBJ2-7,-,CASSQERLALSYEQYF,TGTGCCAGCAGCCAAGAACGACTAGCGCTCTCCTACGAGCAGTACTTC
TRBV28,-,TRBJ1-1,-,CASTSSAVFNYGNTEAFF,TGTGCCAGTACCTCCTCCGCAGTTTTTAACTATGGGAACACTGAAGCTTTCTTT
TRBV6-1,-,TRBJ2-7,-,CASSELMRDEQYF,TGTGCCAGCAGTGAACTCATGCGGGACGAGCAGTACTTC
TRBV7-9,-,TRBJ2-5,once,CASSLGSTWQGPETQYF,TGTGCCAGCAGCTTAGGGAGTACTTGGCAGGGTCCAGAGACCCAGTACTTC
TRBV4-3,TRBD1,TRBJ2-5,-,CASSQGDRIQETQYF,TGCGCCAGCAGCCAAGGGGACAGGATCCAAGAGACCCAGTACTTC
TRBV19,TRBD1,TRBJ2-2,-,CASSIDHRRRTGGELFF,TGTGCCAGTAGTATAGATCATCGACGGCGGACAGGCGGGGAGCTGTTTTTT
TRBV2,-,TRBJ2-5,once,CASERTLVETQYF,TGTGCCAGCGAGCGGACCTTAGTAGAGACCCAGTACTTC
TRBV11-3,TRBD1,TRBJ1-1,-,CASSPGQGVGNTEAFF,TGTGCCAGCAGCCCGGGACAGGGGGTAGGGAACACTGAAGCTTTCTTT
TRBV19,TRBD2,TRBJ2-1,-,CASSIQGMGGSEQFF,TGTGCCAGTAGCATACAAGGGATGGGAGGGAGTGAGCAGTTCTTC
TRBV28,-,TRBJ2-7,-,CASSLIGDSTYEQYF,TGTGCCAGCAGTTTAATCGGCGACTCCACCTACGAGCAGTACTTC
TRBV29-1,-,TRBJ2-5,-,CSVALETQYF,TGCAGCGTAGCCCTAGAGACCCAGTACTTC
TRBV7-2,TRBD1,TRBJ2-7,-,CASSLGTGFYEQYF,TGTGCCAGCAGCTTAGGGACAGGGTTTTACGAGCAGTACTTC
TRBV24-1,TRBD1,TRBJ2-3,few,CATSDFTGEWSTDTQYF,TGTGCCACCAGTGATTTTACAGGGGAGTGGAGCACAGATACGCAGTATTTT
TRBV11-2,-,TRBJ2-7,-,CASSVGTQSYEQYF,TGTGCCAGCAGCGTCGGGACTCAGTCCTACGAGCAGTACTTC
TRBV19,-,TRBJ1-5,-,CASSTGVGQPQHF,TGTGCCAGTAGTACAGGGGTGGGCCAGCCCCAGCATTTT
TRBV28,TRBD1,TRBJ1-2,-,CASSLSPRGQGGYTF,TGTGCCAGCAGTTTAAGTCCCAGGGGGCAGGGTGGCTACACCTTC
TRBV28,TRBD1,TRBJ2-5,-,CASFPGQGPPQYF,TGTGCCAGCTTTCCGGGACAGGGGCCGCCGCAGTACTTC
TRBV19,-,TRBJ2-7,few,CASSIEGGSSYEQYF,TGTGCCAGTAGTATAGAAGGAGGGAGCTCCTACGAGCAGTACTTC
TRBV28,-,TRBJ1-5,-,CASMAEGNPQHF,TGTGCCAGCATGGCCGAGGGCAATCCCCAGCATTTT
TRBV24-1,-,TRBJ2-5,-,CATSARSQETQYF,TGTGCCACCAGTGCGCGTTCGCAAGAGACCCAGTACTTC
TRBV6-6,-,TRBJ2-5,-,CASEGDPETQYF,TGTGCCAGTGAGGGGGACCCGGAGACCCAGTACTTC
TRBV7-2,TRBD2,TRBJ2-1,-,CASSLDPMGGRFHEQFF,TGTGCCAGCAGCTTAGATCCTATGGGCGGGAGGTTCCATGAGCAGTTCTTC
TRBV10-3,TRBD1,TRBJ1-1,-,CAIRGTGGITEAFF,TGTGCCATCAGGGGGACAGGGGGCATCACTGAAGCTTTCTTT
TRBV19,TRBD2,TRBJ2-5,-,CASSPGLAGQETQYF,TGTGCCAGTAGCCCGGGACTAGCGGGTCAAGAGACCCAGTACTTC
TRBV28,-,TRBJ1-6,-,CASLETGSSYNSPLHF,TGTGCCAGCCTTGAGACAGGCAGCTCCTATAATTCACCCCTCCACTTT
TRBV28,TRBD1,TRBJ1-2,-,CASSSYTPTGYYGYTF,TGTGCCAGCAGTTCCTATACCCCGACAGGGTACTATGGCTACACCTTC
TRBV7-6,TRBD1,TRBJ1-1,-,CASSPGQGPMNTEAFF,TGTGCCAGCAGCCCGGGACAGGGACCGATGAACACTGAAGCTTTCTTT
TRBV28,-,TRBJ1-3,-,CASSFRGWGNTIYF,TGTGCCAGCAGTTTCAGGGGCTGGGGAAACACCATATATTTT
TRBV6-5,-,TRBJ2-5,-,CASRGTSQETQYF,TGTGCCAGCAGAGGGACTTCTCAAGAGACCCAGTACTTC
TRBV24-1,-,TRBJ2-3,-,CATSEIRDSTDTQYF,TGTGCCACCAGTGAAATCAGGGATAGCACAGATACGCAGTATTTT
TRBV10-3,-,TRBJ1-1,-,CAISPMGHPEAFF,TGTGCCATCAGTCCCATGGGACACCCTGAAGCTTTCTTT
TRBV6-5,TRBD1,TRBJ1-2,-,CASRPQGLGYTF,TGTGCCAGCAGACCACAGGGGTTGGGGTACACCTTC
TRBV9,TRBD2,TRBJ2-7,-,CASSLGGTYSYEQYF,TGTGCCAGCAGCCTGGGGGGGACCTACTCCTACGAGCAGTACTTC
TRBV10-1,-,TRBJ2-1,-,CASSQQGSYNEQFF,TGCGCCAGCAGTCAACAGGGCTCCTACAATGAGCAGTTCTTC
TRBV7-6,-,TRBJ2-7,few,CASSLDGRWREQYF,TGTGCCAGCAGCTTAGATGGGAGGTGGCGCGAGCAGTACTTC
TRBV28,-,TRBJ1-4,-,CASSLAGDNEKLFF,TGTGCCAGCAGTTTGGCAGGGGATAATGAAAAACTGTTTTTT
TRBV3-1/TRBV3-2,TRBD2,TRBJ2-7,few,CASTSSGTHHEQYF,TGTGCCAGCACGAGTAGCGGGACCCACCACGAGCAGTACTTC
TRBV6-5,-,TRBJ1-1,-,CASSEWALTEAFF,TGTGCCAGCAGCGAGTGGGCTCTAACGGAAGCTTTCTTT
TRBV5-1,-,TRBJ1-1,-,CASSRLAVGNTEAFF,TGCGCCAGCAGCCGTCTCGCAGTTGGGAACACTGAAGCTTTCTTT
TRBV18,TRBD2,TRBJ2-5,-,CASSGLAGVVETQYF,TGTGCCAGCTCAGGACTAGCGGGAGTAGTGGAGACCCAGTACTTC
TRBV6-5,TRBD1,TRBJ2-1,-,CASSYSNDGTGGTFF,TGTGCCAGCAGTTACTCGAATGATGGGACAGGGGGTACGTTCTTC
TRBV3-1/TRBV3-2,-,TRBJ1-5,-,CASSLQGAVPQHF,TGTGCCAGCAGCCTTCAAGGGGCAGTGCCGCAGCATTTT
TRBV28,-,TRBJ2-1,-,CASTRGAYNEQFF,TGTGCCAGCACCAGGGGCGCCTACAATGAGCAGTTCTTC
TRBV4-1,-,TRBJ2-1,-,CASSQPTESNEQFF,TGCGCCAGCAGCCAACCGACAGAAAGCAATGAGCAGTTCTTC
TRBV13,-,TRBJ2-7,once,CASSLEAANEQYF,TGTGCCAGCAGCTTAGAGGCGGCGAACGAGCAGTACTTC
TRBV11-3,-,TRBJ2-1,-,CASSHSYNEQFF,TGTGCCAGCAGTCACTCCTACAATGAGCAGTTCTTC
TRBV24-1,-,TRBJ2-3,-,CATSGPQAGGGDTQYF,TGTGCCACCAGTGGCCCCCAAGCCGGCGGTGGAGATACGCAGTATTTT
TRBV5-1,TRBD1,TRBJ1-1,few,CASSTGQGSYTEAFF,TGCGCCAGCAGCACGGGACAGGGATCCTACACTGAAGCTTTCTTT
TRBV18,TRBD1,TRBJ2-1,-,CASSPQTGPYNEQFF,TGTGCCAGCTCACCCCAGACAGGGCCCTACAATGAGCAGTTCTTC
TRBV6-5,TRBD2,TRBJ2-5,-,CASSLNRGDGETQYF,TGTGCCAGCAGCCTGAATCGGGGGGATGGAGAGACCCAGTACTTC
TRBV5-8,TRBD2,TRBJ2-1,-,CASSLTSGSYNEQFF,TGTGCCAGCAGCCTAACTAGCGGATCTTACAATGAGCAGTTCTTC